This TCR beta chain was recovered during a study of beta chain features in type 1 diabetes. Study-wide context: Cell yields, age and gender were similar between patients and healthy donors. General study points: TCRB rearrangement may or may not be influenced by HLA type; here this remained unresolved.

All of the isolated RNA was reverse transcribed, so expressed TCRB transcripts were sequenced. Clones were read by immunoSEQ multiplex PCR, and TCRdb kept only the in-frame ones, dropping some. Among about 330,000 clones listed, approximately 10% were seen once. A word on this clone: What it binds is unknown.

The CDR3 length is 16 residues. Per the germline V gene, CDR1 is MNHNY and CDR2 is SVGAGI (reference sequence). The V and J ends lost 0 bases and 7 bases respectively, with 18 bases between them. Each donor gave one heparinised blood draw averaging about 120 mL. The V and J genes are TRBV6-6 and TRBJ2-5, with D perhaps matching TRBD2 (5 bases). The sequenced sample was naive CD4+ T cells from blood. This receptor was taken from a woman in her twenties or thirties in good health. CDR3 sequence: CASSYSFRSRAGTQYF. The CDR3 DNA reads TGTGCCAGCAGTTACTCGTTTCGTTCGAGGGCCGGGACCCAGTACTTC.